This T cell receptor (beta chain) was found in a study of blood T cell repertoires in COVID-19. In the study overall: Material from acute and convalescent COVID-19 was sourced from the United States, Italy and Spain. T cells, B-cell-depleted T cells, or PBMCs supplied cDNA or gDNA.

Enrollment of patients from Seattle took place during active infection, with longitudinal follow-up. Per the original data handling: Nucleated cell number was recorded as an estimate derived from reference gene primer amplification. The protocol was immunoSEQ multiplex PCR, while the TCRdb copy is restricted to in-frame clones and leaves out a portion. D and trimming were read from the DNA, whereas the V and J calls and clone size are those reported in that table. The repertoire holds about 210,000 clones, with around 84% as singletons. The CDR3 totals 15 residues. CDR1 and CDR2 (germline): SGHRS, YFSETQ. J gave up 5 bases and V 1 base, and 7 bases lay outside the gene matches.

This chain connects TRBV5-1 to TRBJ2-5, with TRBD1 matching over 8 bases. The specimen sequenced was peripheral blood. The sequence came from a woman aged 80 or older with COVID-19, enrolled during active disease. The CDR3 nucleotides are TGCGCCAGCAGCTTGCGGACAGGGCAGAGGGAGACCCAGTACTTC. It specifies CASSLRTGQRETQYF.